This TCR beta chain stems from a study of CD4 T cells in relation to SARS-CoV-2 and coronaviruses. Study in general: Crossreactive spike epitopes shared across donors were mapped to their HLA restriction.

TCRdb keeps only in-frame clones here, not all; method: immunoSEQ multiplex PCR. The top ten clones hold 0.23% of a sample with approximately 70,000 clones, approximately 93% of them seen once. Unexposed donor CD4+ T cells date from about 2011-2018, before the COVID-19 pandemic. Study-wide results and caveats: Each donor contributed either pre-pandemic or post-infection samples, not both.

Germline V gives CDR1 SEHNR, CDR2 FQNEAQ (reference sequence). The CDR3 runs to 15 residues. Trimming pared 5 bases from V and 4 bases from J, leaving 16 bases between. As regards this clone: No antigen is known for it.

The sequence came from a human donor in good health. V is TRBV7-9 and J is TRBJ2-3; D might be TRBD2 (7 bases). The sequencing input was naive CD4+ T cells from PBMCs. Subset reported: naive CD4+ T cells isolated by negative enrichment. The CDR3 region is CASSRGGVFPDTQYF. For the CDR3, the DNA is TGTGCCAGCAGCCGAGGGGGGGTTTTCCCAGATACGCAGTATTTT.